This T cell receptor beta chain was recovered during a study of shared clonotypes between healthy human individuals. Of note for this clone: This sample includes further DNA sequences coding for the same CDR3.

Germline CDR1 is SGDLS and CDR2 is YYNGEE. The V segment lost 4 bases and the J segment 3 bases; nucleotides outside the gene matches: 4. This CDR3 region has 14 residues. Data came from immunoSEQ multiplex PCR; TCRdb stores just in-frame clones and leaves some out. The sample includes roughly 2.2 million clones, roughly 92% of them seen just once. This chain uses TRBV9 with TRBJ2-1; 7 bases agree with TRBD2. The TCR sequence derives from a man between 18 and 29 years old in good health. Some clones in this sample may be carry-over from other donors' samples. The sequenced sample was naive CD4+ T cells from PBMCs. This sample's subset: CD45RA+ positively selected. DNA for the CDR3: TGTGCCAGCAGCCCCGGACTAGTCTACAATGAGCAGTTCTTC. Translation: CASSPGLVYNEQFF. Supplemented by reference TRBV9 and TRBJ2-1, the full variable domain reads DSGVTQTPKHLITATGQRVTLRCSPRSGDLSVYWYQQSLDQGLQFLIQYYNGEERAKGNILERFSAQQFPDLHSELNLSSLELGDSALYFCASSPGLVYNEQFFGPGTRLTVL.